The T cell receptor (beta chain) under discussion was sequenced for a study of blood T cell repertoires in COVID-19. The CDR3 is made up of 16 amino acids. Here immunoSEQ multiplex PCR was the method, and the copy in TCRdb shows in-frame clones only, minus some. Of just under 150,000 clones listed, 89% are singletons. The TCR sequence derives from a human donor in a cohort sampled during active COVID-19. This rearrangement joins TRBV21-1 to TRBJ1-1; the listed D gene, TRBD1, was not tested against the DNA. TRBV21-1 is tagged as a pseudogene. The sample comprised peripheral blood. CDR3 residues: CASSKVRGGGRTEAFF. CDR3 nucleotides: TGTGCCAGCAGCAAAGTTCGAGGGGGCGGACGAACTGAAGCTTTCTTT.